Below, 15 T cell receptor beta chains from the same sample are listed, as sequenced in a study of T cells in Graves' hyperthyroidism and ophthalmopathy. TCR beta CDR3 region amplification was performed from RNA transcripts. The primer set for the first-round RT-PCR of the TCR CDR3 was HTBI. In TCRdb, the multiplex PCR reads were re-called with MiXCR into one record per CDR3 protein. Of hundreds of thousands of distinct CDR3 sequences listed, around 15% are singletons. Sequenced: blood. The receptor set was obtained from a man between 18 and 35 years old with Graves' ophthalmopathy.

The chain carries TRBV6-1 and TRBJ2-1, with 10 bases fitting TRBD2. The CDR3 runs to 12 residues. J gave up 15 bases and V 5 bases, and 7 bases lay outside the gene matches. The germline V gene encodes CDR1 MNHNS and CDR2 SASEGT. CDR3 amino acids: CASSSSGGASFF. The CDR3 DNA sequence: TGTGCCAGCAGTTCCAGCGGGGGGGCCTCGTTCTTC.

This clonotype was picked up many times. V usage is TRBV7-2 and J usage is TRBJ2-3, with TRBD2 as a possible D gene (6 bases). V was clipped by 5 bases and J by 2 bases, with 11 bases between them. Germline V gene sequence: CDR1 SGHTA, CDR2 FQGNSA. The CDR3 covers 14 residues. CDR3 nucleotides: TGTGCCAGCAGCCTGGGACTCATCACAGATACGCAGTATTTT. Protein sequence: CASSLGLITDTQYF.

This clonotype was picked up a small number of times. V is TRBV6-6 and J is TRBJ1-2, with D perhaps matching TRBD1 (6 bases). Germline CDR1 and CDR2: MNHNY and SVGAGI (reference sequence). The CDR3 totals 15 residues. Trimming cost V 0 bases and J 2 bases, with 10 bases left between them. The CDR3 DNA follows: TGTGCCAGCAGTTACTCGAGGCAGGGGAACTATGGCTACACCTTC. This sequence encodes CASSYSRQGNYGYTF.

The V and J genes are TRBV7-2 and TRBJ1-2; D perhaps matches TRBD1 (5 bases). V gave up 3 bases and J gave up 8 bases, with 13 bases separating them. Germline V gene sequence: CDR1 SGHTA, CDR2 FQGNSA. The CDR3 has 13 residues. CDR3 residues: CASSLPGGEGYTF. The CDR3 nucleotides are TGTGCCAGCAGCTTGCCCGGGGGTGAGGGCTACACCTTC.

This clonotype was seen repeatedly, ten times or more. The chain carries TRBV7-9 and TRBJ2-5, with no clear D. Germline V gene sequence: CDR1 SEHNR, CDR2 FQNEAQ (reference sequence). V shed 5 bases and J shed 3 bases, with 13 bases lying between them. The CDR3 totals 14 residues. The CDR3 region has the DNA TGTGCCAGCAGCCCTCAGCCCGATAAAGAGACCCAGTACTTC. It specifies CASSPQPDKETQYF.

The chain employs TRBV19 and TRBJ2-5; TRBD1 agrees at 7 bases. CDR1 LNHDA and CDR2 SQIVND come from the germline V gene (reference sequence). After removal of 6 bases from V and 2 bases from J, the junction contained 9 bases not matched to a gene. The CDR3 loop spans 15 amino acids. The CDR3 here is CASSTIGTVQETQYF. CDR3 in DNA: TGTGCCAGTAGCACCATAGGGACAGTACAAGAGACCCAGTACTTC.

The chain couples TRBV7-8 to TRBJ2-1; perhaps D is TRBD1 or TRBD2 (6 bases each). CDR1 is SGHVS and CDR2 is FQNEAQ in the germline V gene. This CDR3 spans 12 amino acids. V lost 4 bases and J lost 9, with 10 bases in between. CDR3 residues: CASSSGGPEQFF. DNA of the CDR3: TGTGCCAGCAGCTCTGGGGGGCCTGAGCAGTTCTTC.

V is TRBV15 and J is TRBJ2-1; TRBD2 matches 8 bases. The V gene end was trimmed by 1 base and the J gene end by 4 bases; junction bases not matched to a gene: 3. Germline V gene lookup returns CDR1 LNHNV and CDR2 YYDKDF (reference sequence). The CDR3 consists of 15 residues. In DNA form, the CDR3 reads TGTGCCACCAGCAGAGGTACTAGCGGATACAATGAGCAGTTCTTC. Its translation is CATSRGTSGYNEQFF.

This clonotype was detected ten times or more. This rearrangement joins TRBV5-1 to TRBJ1-1, with a tentative D call TRBD1 (5 bases). Per germline, CDR1 SGHRS and CDR2 YFSETQ. The V gene lost 4 bases and the J gene lost 3 bases, with 10 bases spanning the gap. The CDR3 runs to 13 residues. CDR3 protein: CASSGAQDTEAFF. CDR3 sequence (DNA): TGCGCCAGCAGCGGGGCCCAGGACACTGAAGCTTTCTTT.

The chain is built from TRBV6-4 and TRBJ1-6; possibly TRBD1 for D (6 bases). V was shortened by 0 bases and J by 13 bases, with 28 bases between the two germline ends. CDR1 is MRHNA and CDR2 is SNTAGT in the germline V gene. The CDR3 contains 19 residues. The CDR3 sequence: CASSDSGQTNELTTSPLHF. The CDR3 DNA is TGTGCCAGCAGTGACTCCGGACAGACCAACGAGCTAACTACCTCGCCCCTCCACTTT.

This clonotype was observed at least ten times. V and J are TRBV18 and TRBJ1-2, with D unclear. The CDR3 spans 15 residues. In germline, CDR1 is KGHSH, CDR2 LQKENI. V was shortened by 0 bases and J by 5 bases, with 13 bases between the two germline ends. The CDR3 sequence: CASSPPAGTEYGYTF. CDR3 nucleotides: TGTGCCAGCTCACCACCGGCGGGAACGGAGTATGGCTACACCTTC. Based on the CDR3 plus reference TRBV18 and TRBJ1-2, the full variable domain is NAGVMQNPRHLVRRRGQEARLRCSPMKGHSHVYWYRQLPEEGLKFMVYLQKENIIDESGMPKERFSAEFPKEGPSILRIQQVVRGDSAAYFCASSPPAGTEYGYTFGSGTRLTVV.

The chain employs TRBV19 and TRBJ2-7, with D perhaps being TRBD1 or TRBD2 (6 bases each). Germline assignment: CDR1 LNHDA and CDR2 SQIVND (reference sequence). Trimming cost V 1 base and J 3 bases, with 13 bases left between them. CDR3 length: 15 amino acids. The CDR3 here is CASSIGRGQFYEQYF. In DNA form, the CDR3 reads TGTGCCAGTAGTATAGGTCGGGGGCAGTTCTACGAGCAGTACTTC.

This clonotype was seen repeatedly, ten times or more. The chain combines TRBV5-1 with TRBJ2-7; perhaps TRBD1 as D (6 bases). V gave up 4 bases and J gave up 0 bases, with 17 bases separating them. The CDR3 is made up of 16 amino acids. Germline CDR1 is SGHRS and CDR2 is YFSETQ. This CDR3 is CASSPWTRGSSYEQYF. The CDR3 nucleotides read TGCGCCAGCAGCCCATGGACAAGGGGGAGCTCCTACGAGCAGTACTTC.

This clonotype was observed at least ten times. The chain joins TRBV15 to TRBJ2-7; the D gene is possibly TRBD1 (5 bases). The CDR3 contains 12 residues. Deletions cut 8 bases from V and 1 base from J, with 9 bases between. Germline values: CDR1 LNHNV, CDR2 YYDKDF (reference sequence). CDR3 bases: TGTGCCACCGCACAGGTGTCCTACGAGCAGTACTTC. Translating it yields CATAQVSYEQYF.

The chain uses TRBV6-1 and TRBJ1-1; D is uncertain. The CDR3 runs to 14 residues. Trimming removed 4 bases at V and 0 bases at J, with 9 bases between. Germline V gives CDR1 MNHNS, CDR2 SASEGT. Here the CDR3 DNA reads TGTGCCAGCAGTGTAAGGAGAATGAACACTGAAGCTTTCTTT. It codes for CASSVRRMNTEAFF.